This T cell receptor beta chain was profiled in a study of T cell repertoires in cytomegalovirus infection (dated by TCRdb to the late 2010s). Background for the entire study: Recently identified HLA-C-restricted CMV epitopes, whose presentation resists viral immunomodulation, were targeted by peptide stimulations together with well-studied HLA-B-restricted epitopes. Because public TCR beta signatures pointed to carriage of CMV infection together with the matching HLA type, the HLA type of each donor mattered for the analysis.

This clonotype turned up a few times. No cognate antigen has been identified for it. Base qualities are not provided; no much larger clone lies one nucleotide away. In the paper's terms, the treatment or condition label means: in vitro stimulation with specific CMV peptide epitopes to enrich CMV-specific T cells. The CDR3 goes from the cysteine to the phenylalanine over 14 residues. Left in the record is the CDR3 DNA by itself, 42 bases read in frame from the first base. For this chain, trimming is 8 bases at the V end and 4 bases at the J end, and the number of junction bases without a gene match is 9. As encoded in the germline V gene, CDR1 is MGHRA while CDR2 is YSYEKL. Sequencing used an Illumina HiSeq 1500. TCRdb reran the public reads through fastp at Q25 and MiXCR, keeping productive beta chains. Rows with a matching CDR3 protein are joined into one entry that keeps the most common DNA and genes. The sample table holds a few hundred thousand distinct CDR3 sequences, of which about 39% were seen once. Around 48% of the sample is held by the ten biggest clonotypes.

Paper-wide results and their limitations: The ex vivo response was dominated by HLA-C-restricted CMV-specific TCR beta clonotypes, and the single most frequent clonotype in two of eight donors was supplied by these HLA-C-restricted clonotypes. In both this cohort and an independent approximately 370-donor cohort, the cumulative frequency of public TCR beta family members distinguished carriers of CMV infection plus the relevant HLA type.

The sequencing here drew on cultured PBMCs, taken from culture after CMV antigen stimulation. The chain is made from TRBV4-1 and TRBJ1-1; 8 bases in the junction line up with TRBD1. This clonotype was obtained from a human donor in good health (CMV status not recorded). Some clones in this sample may be carry-over from other donors' samples. The nucleotides are TGCGCCAGCGGGGATGGACAGGGAATCACTGAAGCTTTCTTT. This is translated as CASGDGQGITEAFF.